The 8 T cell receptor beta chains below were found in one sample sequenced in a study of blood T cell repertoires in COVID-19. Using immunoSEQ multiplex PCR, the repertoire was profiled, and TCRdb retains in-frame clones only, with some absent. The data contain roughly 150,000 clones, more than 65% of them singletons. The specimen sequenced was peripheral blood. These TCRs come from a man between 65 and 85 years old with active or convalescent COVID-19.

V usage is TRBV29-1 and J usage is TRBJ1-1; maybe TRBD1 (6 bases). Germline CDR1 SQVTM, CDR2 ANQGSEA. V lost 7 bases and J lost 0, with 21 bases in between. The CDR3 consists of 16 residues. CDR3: CSATGTGTRMNTEAFF. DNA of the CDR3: TGCAGCGCCACCGGAACCGGGACACGGATGAACACTGAAGCTTTCTTT.

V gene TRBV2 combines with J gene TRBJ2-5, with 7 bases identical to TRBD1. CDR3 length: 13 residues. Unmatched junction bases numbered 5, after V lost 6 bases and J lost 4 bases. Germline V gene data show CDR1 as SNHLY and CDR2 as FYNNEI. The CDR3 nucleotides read TGTGCCAGCAGGACAGGGAGTACAGAGACCCAGTACTTC. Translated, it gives CASRTGSTETQYF. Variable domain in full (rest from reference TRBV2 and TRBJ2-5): EPEVTQTPSHQVTQMGQEVILRCVPISNHLYFYWYRQILGQKVEFLVSFYNNEISEKSEIFDDQFSVERPDGSNFTLKIRSTKLEDSAMYFCASRTGSTETQYFGPGTRLLVL.

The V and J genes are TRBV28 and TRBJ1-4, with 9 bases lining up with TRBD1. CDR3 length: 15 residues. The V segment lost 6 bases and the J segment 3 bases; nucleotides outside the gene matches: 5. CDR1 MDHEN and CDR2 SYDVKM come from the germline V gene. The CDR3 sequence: CASSPGTGSNEKLFF. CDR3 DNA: TGTGCCAGCAGCCCGGGGACAGGGTCTAATGAAAAACTGTTTTTT.

The CDR3 sequence is CASSLDRSTENEQFF. The CDR3 DNA follows: TGTGCCAGCAGCTTAGATAGGTCGACAGAGAATGAGCAGTTCTTC. The chain has TRBV7-2 and TRBJ2-1, with a tentative D call TRBD1 (5 bases). Germline assignment: CDR1 SGHTA and CDR2 FQGNSA. The CDR3 contains 15 residues. The V gene lost 1 base and the J gene lost 7 bases, with 14 bases spanning the gap.

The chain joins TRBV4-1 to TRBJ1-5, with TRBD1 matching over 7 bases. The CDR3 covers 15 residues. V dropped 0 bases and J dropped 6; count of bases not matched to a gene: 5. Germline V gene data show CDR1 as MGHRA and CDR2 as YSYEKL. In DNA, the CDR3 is TGCGCCAGCAGCCAAGATTCAGGGGGAGGTCAGCCCCAGCATTTT. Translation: CASSQDSGGGQPQHF.

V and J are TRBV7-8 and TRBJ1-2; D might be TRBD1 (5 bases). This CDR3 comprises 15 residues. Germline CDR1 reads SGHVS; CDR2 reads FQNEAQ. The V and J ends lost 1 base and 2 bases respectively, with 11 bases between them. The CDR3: CASSLVSGDNYGYTF. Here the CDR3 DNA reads TGTGCCAGCAGCTTAGTGAGCGGGGACAACTATGGCTACACCTTC.

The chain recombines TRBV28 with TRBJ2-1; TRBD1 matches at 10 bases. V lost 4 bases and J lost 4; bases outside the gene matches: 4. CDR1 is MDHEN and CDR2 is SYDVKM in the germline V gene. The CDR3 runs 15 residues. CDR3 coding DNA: TGTGCCAGCAGTTGGACAGGGGGAGGGTACAATGAGCAGTTCTTC. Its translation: CASSWTGGGYNEQFF. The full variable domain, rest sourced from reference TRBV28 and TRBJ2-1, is DVKVTQSSRYLVKRTGEKVFLECVQDMDHENMFWYRQDPGLGLRLIYFSYDVKMKEKGDIPEGYSVSREKKERFSLILESASTNQTSMYLCASSWTGGGYNEQFFGPGTRLTVL.

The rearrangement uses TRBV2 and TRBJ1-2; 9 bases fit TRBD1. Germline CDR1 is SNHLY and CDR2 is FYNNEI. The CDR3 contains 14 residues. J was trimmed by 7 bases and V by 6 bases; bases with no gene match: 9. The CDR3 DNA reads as TGTGCCAGCAGAGGGGCCGGGACAGGGTTTGGCTACACCTTC. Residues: CASRGAGTGFGYTF. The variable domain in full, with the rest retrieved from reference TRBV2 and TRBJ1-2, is EPEVTQTPSHQVTQMGQEVILRCVPISNHLYFYWYRQILGQKVEFLVSFYNNEISEKSEIFDDQFSVERPDGSNFTLKIRSTKLEDSAMYFCASRGAGTGFGYTFGSGTRLTVV.